The 12 T cell receptor beta chains listed next were all sequenced from one sample in a study of breast tumors, draining lymph nodes, adjacent tissues. TCRdb re-called the multiplex PCR reads with MiXCR, one entry per CDR3 protein. The sample gives 100,000 or so distinct CDR3 sequences, about 20% of which show up once; 1% to 1.5% is in the top ten. Axillary draining lymph nodes of breast cancer patients supplied the node samples. Sequencing was performed on axillary lymph node tissue. These receptors all stem from a female donor with breast cancer. Some clones in this sample may be carry-over from other donors' samples.

This clonotype was observed at least ten times. V gene TRBV7-6 combines with J gene TRBJ2-3; 8 positions agree with TRBD2. The CDR3 contains 18 residues. Germline V gene lookup returns CDR1 SGHVS and CDR2 FNYEAQ. V shed 7 bases, J shed 5 bases, and the junction held 20 bases outside the gene matches. This CDR3 is CASTAGTSGGVYVDTQYF. Written as DNA, the CDR3 is TGTGCCAGCACCGCCGGGACTAGTGGGGGGGTTTATGTAGATACGCAGTATTTT.

This clonotype was seen at least ten times. The J gene is TRBJ2-7, the V gene TRBV28, with D hard to call. CDR3 size: 12 residues. Trimming took 4 bases from V and 4 from J, leaving 8 bases between them. Per the germline V gene, CDR1 is MDHEN and CDR2 is SYDVKM. CDR3 sequence reads: CASSSVLYEQYF. DNA of the CDR3: TGTGCCAGCAGTTCTGTTCTATACGAGCAGTACTTC. The entire variable domain, with the rest obtained from reference TRBV28 and TRBJ2-7, is as follows: DVKVTQSSRYLVKRTGEKVFLECVQDMDHENMFWYRQDPGLGLRLIYFSYDVKMKEKGDIPEGYSVSREKKERFSLILESASTNQTSMYLCASSSVLYEQYFGPGTRLTVT.

In its sample, this clonotype was seen many times. The V and J genes are TRBV15 and TRBJ1-2; no clear D gene. The V gene's germline CDR1 is LNHNV and CDR2 YYDKDF (reference sequence). V gave up 0 bases and J gave up 7 bases, with 15 bases separating them. This CDR3 comprises 15 residues. The CDR3 protein is CATSRDLAPSGGYTF. CDR3 DNA: TGTGCCACCAGCAGAGATCTTGCACCCTCGGGTGGCTACACCTTC.

The J gene is TRBJ2-4, the V gene TRBV4-2; 9 nucleotides agree with TRBD1. Germline loops: CDR1 LGHNA, CDR2 YNFKEQ. With 3 bases clipped from V and 1 base from J, the junction kept 7 bases outside the gene matches. This CDR3 comprises 17 residues. CDR3 protein: CASSQDRGGLAKNIQYF. In DNA, the CDR3 is TGTGCCAGCAGCCAGGACAGGGGAGGGCTCGCCAAAAACATTCAGTACTTC.

This clonotype occurred many times. The J gene is TRBJ2-1, the V gene TRBV11-1, with 9 nucleotides matching TRBD2. The CDR3 extends over 14 amino acids. In germline, CDR1 is SGHAT, CDR2 FQDESV (reference sequence). With V trimmed by 5 bases and J by 6 bases, 5 bases remained unmatched. This CDR3 reads CASSLGLAPNEQFF. The CDR3, as DNA: TGTGCCAGCAGCCTGGGACTAGCCCCCAATGAGCAGTTCTTC.

Concerning this clonotype: A much bigger clone sits one base away, suggesting this may be a read error. The J gene is TRBJ2-1, the V gene TRBV19; D not certain. CDR1 and CDR2 from the germline V gene are LNHDA and SQIVND (reference sequence). With 7 bases removed from V and 5 bases from J, the gap between germline ends came to 9 bases. The CDR3 runs 12 residues. Here the CDR3 DNA reads TGTGCCAGTAAGTCGATGGACAATGAGCAGTTCTTC. This gives the protein CASKSMDNEQFF.

The sample holds one count of this clonotype. A clone one base away is much larger, so this may be a read error. This chain connects TRBV5-6 to TRBJ2-7; D is unresolved. This CDR3 region has 13 residues. CDR1 and CDR2 from the germline V gene are SGHDT and YYEEEE. The CDR3 loop reads CANSLGYSYEQYF. CDR3 in DNA: TGTGCCAACAGCTTGGGCTACTCCTACGAGCAGTACTTC.

This clonotype was observed at least ten times. The J gene is TRBJ1-4, the V gene TRBV7-9; the D gene is possibly TRBD1 (6 bases). The CDR3 has 13 residues. With 2 bases removed from V and 6 bases from J, the gap between germline ends came to 7 bases. Per the germline V gene, CDR1 is SEHNR and CDR2 is FQNEAQ (reference sequence). The CDR3 DNA sequence: TGTGCCAGCAGCTTACAGGGGTATGAAAAACTGTTTTTT. Encoded protein: CASSLQGYEKLFF.

On this clonotype: This may be a read error: a much more frequent sequence differs by one nucleotide. The chain recombines TRBV30 with TRBJ2-5; the D is unclear. CDR1 GTSNPN and CDR2 SVGIG come from the germline V gene (reference sequence). This CDR3 contains 11 residues. The CDR3 loop is CAWFPQETRYF. The CDR3 nucleotides are TGTGCCTGGTTTCCCCAAGAGACCCGGTACTTC. Full variable domain (rest looked up from reference TRBV30 and TRBJ2-5): SQTIHQWPATLVQPVGSPLSLECTVEGTSNPNLYWYRQAAGRGLQLLFYSVGIGQISSEVPQNLSASRPQDRQFILSSKKLLLSDSGFYLCAWFPQETRYFGPGTRLLVL.

This clonotype was counted many times. The chain has TRBV30 and TRBJ1-2, with D uncertain. CDR3 length equals 13 residues. Deletions cut 2 bases from V and 2 bases from J, with 9 bases between. Per germline, CDR1 GTSNPN and CDR2 SVGIG (reference sequence). CDR3 nucleotide sequence: TGTGCCTGGAGTACGGGAGCAAACTATGGCTACACCTTC. Protein product: CAWSTGANYGYTF. The full variable domain, completed using reference TRBV30 and TRBJ1-2, is SQTIHQWPATLVQPVGSPLSLECTVEGTSNPNLYWYRQAAGRGLQLLFYSVGIGQISSEVPQNLSASRPQDRQFILSSKKLLLSDSGFYLCAWSTGANYGYTFGSGTRLTVV.

On this clonotype itself: A single base separates this from a much larger clone, so it may be a read error. The chain links TRBV6-2 or TRBV6-3 to TRBJ2-3, with 11 bases identical to TRBD2. Trimming took 0 bases from V and 2 from J; bases not matched to a gene: 10. Germline CDR1 reads MNHEY; CDR2 reads SVGEGT. This CDR3 is built from 19 residues. CDR3 in DNA: TGTGCCAGCAGTTACTCGAGTACAGCGGGACTAGCGGCCACAGATACGCAGTATTTT. Its protein product is CASSYSSTAGLAATDTQYF.

This clonotype was picked up many times. V usage is TRBV7-9 and J usage is TRBJ2-1; either TRBD1 or TRBD2 may supply D (6 bases each). Trimming left V 2 bases short and J 12 bases short, with 23 bases between. Germline CDR1 is SEHNR and CDR2 is FQNEAQ (reference sequence). This CDR3 contains 16 residues. Written as DNA, the CDR3 is TGTGCCAGCAGCTTAATGGGACAAGCTTCCGAGGGAGGGCAGTTCTTC. It is translated as CASSLMGQASEGGQFF.